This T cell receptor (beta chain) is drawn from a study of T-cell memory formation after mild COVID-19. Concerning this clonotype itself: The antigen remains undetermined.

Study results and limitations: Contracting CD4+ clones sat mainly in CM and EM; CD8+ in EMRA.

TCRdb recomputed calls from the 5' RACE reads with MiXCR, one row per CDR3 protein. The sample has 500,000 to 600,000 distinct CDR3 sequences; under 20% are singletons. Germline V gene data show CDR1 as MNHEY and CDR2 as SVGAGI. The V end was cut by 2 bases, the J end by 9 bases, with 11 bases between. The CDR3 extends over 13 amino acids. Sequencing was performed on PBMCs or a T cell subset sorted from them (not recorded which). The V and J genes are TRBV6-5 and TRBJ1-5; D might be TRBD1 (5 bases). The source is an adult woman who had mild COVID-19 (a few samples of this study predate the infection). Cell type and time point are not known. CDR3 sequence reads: CASSYDSGWPQHF. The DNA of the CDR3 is TGTGCCAGCAGTTACGACAGCGGGTGGCCCCAGCATTTT.